This entry concerns a single T cell receptor (beta chain). The source of the sample is a study of blood T cell repertoires in COVID-19. About the research overall: T cells, B-cell-depleted T cells, or PBMCs provided the cDNA or gDNA that served as material.

Profiled with immunoSEQ multiplex PCR; TCRdb holds only in-frame clones, not every one. The repertoire holds hundreds of thousands of clones, with around 84% as singletons. Per the germline V gene, CDR1 is MRHNA and CDR2 is SNTAGT. The CDR3 consists of 15 residues. The V gene lost 4 bases and the J gene lost 7 bases, with 17 bases spanning the gap. The specimen sequenced was PBMCs or T cells enriched from blood (not recorded which). This clonotype originated in a man aged 40-49 years who had recovered from COVID-19. This chain connects TRBV6-4 to TRBJ2-1; tentative D call: TRBD2 (6 bases). The CDR3 spells CASSALLTRNNEQFF. CDR3 bases: TGTGCCAGCAGTGCCCTCTTGACTAGGAATAATGAGCAGTTCTTC.